The rows below give T cell receptor beta chains drawn from one sample of a study of T cells in Graves' hyperthyroidism and ophthalmopathy. One entry per CDR3 protein, called by TCRdb with MiXCR from the multiplex PCR reads. Among about 700,000 distinct CDR3 sequences, over 40% were seen once, and the ten largest hold roughly 6.5%. The sample was peripheral blood or thyroid tissue (not recorded which). The origin of the receptors is an adult man with Graves' disease, either hyperthyroidism or ophthalmopathy (not recorded which). The conserved cysteine and the conserved F or W are not part of the CDR3 here. Clone size is shown for a subset of rows, as once, few, many or a class of expanded clone.

len | abundance | v_gene | CDR3aa
10 | - | TRBV7-8 | ASSRFSYEQY
12 | - | TRBV9 | ASSPGRDPSQAF
14 | - | TRBV7-2 | ASSLGRGLDQETQY
14 | - | TRBV5-5 | ASSQVQGTGDYEQY
15 | few | TRBV20-1 | SARDLEGFGGNQPQH
10 | many | TRBV29-1 | SVEVLGTEAF
13 | few | TRBV7-9 | ASSLRASGNYGYT
11 | many | TRBV29-1 | SVPGQGVIEQY
10 | once | TRBV29-1 | SLGRVIFGYT
10 | - | TRBV15 | AWGIGGTEAF
11 | - | TRBV2 | ASSERWGRGYT
11 | - | TRBV2 | ASIIQQNTEAF
10 | few | TRBV2 | ASSRGHNEAF
13 | many | TRBV15 | ATSPPFGSGNTIY
11 | - | TRBV6-1 | ASRGTGDQPQH
14 | - | TRBV10-1 | ATRTVLGRGNSPLH
13 | few | TRBV2 | ASSAFGRSSYEQY
12 | - | TRBV7-9 | ASSSTGVAYEQY
13 | - | TRBV29-1 | SAGGGQANTGELF
9 | many | TRBV29-1 | SVEGGRGAA
14 | few | TRBV3-1 | ASSQARTYGQETQY
11 | - | TRBV7-9 | ASSSGEGTEAF
14 | - | TRBV20-1 | SARDPSWTGYSPLH
12 | - | TRBV5-1 | ASSRETVTGELF
12 | - | TRBV25-1 | ASSQGDRDTSQY
9 | - | TRBV19 | AWSVQAEAF
11 | - | TRBV20-1 | SARALAGDTIY
15 | - | TRBV15 | ATSRDPLAGGPGELF
12 | - | TRBV10-3 | AIGGTGSNSPLH
13 | few | TRBV6-5 | ASSEQNSKADTIY
12 | - | TRBV12-3/TRBV12-4 | ASGPSGRFHEQY
14 | - | TRBV10-3 | AISADRTTSGNTIY
12 | - | TRBV6-5 | ASKPGQGGEKLF
13 | - | TRBV20-1 | SASPSEEGTGELF
10 | - | TRBV5-1 | ASSVDLPEAF
13 | few | TRBV5-1 | ASSSSYGSNYGYT
12 | - | TRBV25-1 | ASADLAGNTEAF
11 | - | TRBV7-9 | ASMGQHQETQY
11 | many | TRBV9 | ASSNRAEETQY
12 | - | TRBV10-3 | AIRGDRDREPLH
14 | - | TRBV5-1 | ASSYYQGISGTEAF
15 | - | TRBV6-5 | ASTRAGSGGPNSPLH
15 | - | TRBV12-3/TRBV12-4 | ASSLRFRDSSNQPQH
12 | - | TRBV20-1 | SASPGQGGETQY
12 | - | TRBV7-9 | ASSPGDTYSEAF
14 | - | TRBV19 | ASSEENMDRGGEQY
13 | many | TRBV25-1 | ASSDRDRGDYEQY
14 | - | TRBV7-9 | ASSQAGTGINEKLF
12 | many | TRBV25-1 | ASSEKGLDYGYT
10 | few | TRBV6-5 | ASSVLGFEAF
11 | - | TRBV19 | ASSTQGLTEAF
14 | - | TRBV5-1 | AGSTGTGEGTYEQY